This entry concerns a single TCR beta chain. These data belong to a study of regulatory T cells in long-lasting Graves disease. This CDR3 is 13 amino acids long. Germline lookup yields CDR1 MDHEN and CDR2 SYDVKM. The J segment lost 11 bases and the V segment lost 5 bases, leaving 7 bases of the junction unmatched. TCR beta libraries were built with iRepertoire HTBI primers and Arm-PCR of CDR3 regions. TCRdb ran MiXCR on the multiplex PCR reads and lists one entry per CDR3 protein. The sample consists of 350,000 to 450,000 distinct CDR3 sequences, less than 25% of them appearing once. Time point of the sample: persistent/refractory GD, antithyroid drugs over 5 years with positive TRAb. The TCR library used RNA extracted from PBMCs. American Thyroid Association guidelines served as the basis for diagnosing Graves' disease.

This clonotype was sampled from a female donor with Graves disease. The sample here was peripheral blood mononuclear cells (PBMCs), taken when the disease was refractory, from a patient treated with antithyroid drugs. The rearrangement uses TRBV28 and TRBJ2-1; 9 bases agree with TRBD1. The CDR3 protein is CASSQLTGGKQFF. In DNA, the CDR3 is TGTGCCAGCAGTCAATTAACAGGGGGCAAGCAGTTCTTC.